The 27 T cell receptor beta chains in this list originate from one sample, sequenced in a study of blood T cell repertoires in COVID-19. Measured with immunoSEQ multiplex PCR; TCRdb has only the in-frame clones, and not every one. The sample comprises nearly 95,000 clones, around 90% of which are singletons, and around 5.3% rests with the top ten. The sample consisted of peripheral blood. These receptors all stem from a woman older than 75 with acute or convalescent COVID-19.

Comment on this clone: The sample has other DNA sequences that encode this CDR3 too. This chain uses TRBV9 with TRBJ1-2; possible D gene TRBD1, 6 bases. Trimming stripped 1 base from V and 7 bases from J, with 14 bases between. CDR3 length equals 14 residues. Germline V gene lookup returns CDR1 SGDLS and CDR2 YYNGEE. This chain's CDR3 is CASSVRTERGGYTF. The CDR3 coding sequence is TGTGCCAGCAGCGTACGGACAGAAAGGGGTGGCTACACCTTC.

The chain has TRBV4-3 and TRBJ2-7; perhaps TRBD1 as D (6 bases). The germline CDR1 and CDR2 sequences are LGHNA and YSLEER. Trimming left V 0 bases short and J 1 base short, with 16 bases between. The CDR3 length is 17 residues. The CDR3 region has the DNA TGCGCCAGCAGCCAAGAGGACCAACAGGGATCATCCTACGAGCAGTACTTC. This sequence encodes CASSQEDQQGSSYEQYF.

V usage is TRBV19 and J usage is TRBJ2-7; possible D gene TRBD1, 5 bases. Deletions cut 5 bases from V and 7 bases from J, with 18 bases between. The CDR3 runs to 14 residues. Germline V gene data show CDR1 as LNHDA and CDR2 as SQIVND (reference sequence). The CDR3 here is CASSATPGIGEQYF. The CDR3 bases are TGTGCCAGTAGTGCCACCCCAGGGATTGGGGAGCAGTACTTC. The full variable domain, in which reference TRBV19 and TRBJ2-7 provide the parts outside the CDR3, is DGGITQSPKYLFRKEGQNVTLSCEQNLNHDAMYWYRQDPGQGLRLIYYSQIVNDFQKGDIAEGYSVSREKKESFPLTVTSAQKNPTAFYLCASSATPGIGEQYFGPGTRLTVT.

J is TRBJ1-4 and V is TRBV6-2 or TRBV6-3; 9 bases fit TRBD1. This CDR3 has 18 amino acids. Trimming cost V 2 bases and J 2 bases; bases outside gene matches: 9. Germline V CDR1 and CDR2: MNHEY, SVGEGT. The CDR3 spells CASSYPGQGPGTNEKLFF. As DNA, the CDR3 is TGTGCCAGCAGTTACCCCGGACAGGGGCCGGGGACTAATGAAAAACTGTTTTTT.

The V call is TRBV9, the J call TRBJ2-2; the D gene is possibly TRBD1 (6 bases). Looked up from germline, CDR1 is SGDLS and CDR2 is YYNGEE. V was clipped by 0 bases and J by 3 bases, with 9 bases between them. CDR3 size: 15 residues. CDR3: CASSVAYRDTGELFF. CDR3 coding DNA: TGTGCCAGCAGCGTAGCTTACAGGGACACCGGGGAGCTGTTTTTT.

The V and J genes are TRBV30 and TRBJ1-1; 7 nucleotides match TRBD1. The V and J ends lost 6 bases and 8 bases, in that order; junction bases with no gene match: 12. Per the germline V gene, CDR1 is GTSNPN and CDR2 is SVGIG (reference sequence). The CDR3 runs to 13 residues. The CDR3 here is CACSRDRFSEAFF. As DNA, the CDR3 is TGTGCCTGCTCCCGGGACAGATTTTCGGAAGCTTTCTTT.

The chain has TRBV7-3 and TRBJ1-1; D is unresolved. Deletions cut 5 bases from V and 6 bases from J, with 13 bases between. The CDR3 spans 13 residues. Germline lookup yields CDR1 SGHTA and CDR2 FQGTGA. The CDR3 sequence is CASSPTRAAEAFF. The DNA for the CDR3 is TGTGCCAGCAGCCCAACTCGTGCGGCTGAAGCTTTCTTT.

The chain uses TRBV6-5 and TRBJ1-5, with D hard to call. The CDR3 has 14 amino acids. V shed 10 bases and J shed 3 bases, with 16 bases lying between them. Germline CDR1 and CDR2: MNHEY and SVGAGI. Here the CDR3 reads CATAAGVANQPQHF. The CDR3 nucleotides read TGTGCCACGGCAGCGGGAGTCGCCAATCAGCCCCAGCATTTT.

J is TRBJ2-2 and V is TRBV9, with 10 bases fitting TRBD2. With 6 bases clipped from V and 6 bases from J, the junction kept 5 bases outside the gene matches. Per germline, CDR1 SGDLS and CDR2 YYNGEE. This CDR3 has 14 residues. The chain's CDR3 is CASTASGSPGELFF. The CDR3 nucleotides are TGTGCCAGCACAGCTAGCGGGAGCCCCGGGGAGCTGTTTTTT.

This clone was recorded once. The chain joins TRBV3-1 (or the pseudogene TRBV3-2) to TRBJ2-1; 12 positions match TRBD2. The length of the CDR3 is 14 residues. Germline loops: CDR1 LGHDT, CDR2 YNNKEL (reference sequence). The ends lost 4 bases at V and 9 bases at J; junction bases unmatched: 4. The CDR3 DNA is TGTGCCAGCAGCCGACTAGCGGGAGATTCTGAGCAGTTCTTC. Translating gives CASSRLAGDSEQFF.

This clone turned up a few times. J is TRBJ1-2 and V is TRBV9; 10 bases agree with TRBD1. The germline V gene has CDR1 SGDLS and CDR2 YYNGEE. This CDR3 region has 14 residues. Losses at the gene ends were 4 bases for V and 6 bases for J; bases not matched to a gene: 6. This CDR3 reads CASSRDRGKNGYTF. The CDR3 DNA reads TGTGCCAGCAGCCGGGACAGGGGAAAAAATGGCTACACCTTC.

This clone was recorded once. At one end, the junction sequence differs from germline, possibly due to a read error. V is TRBV7-7 and J is TRBJ2-7, with 11 bases matching TRBD1. The CDR3 sequence is 17 residues long. From germline, CDR1 is SSHAT and CDR2 FNYEAQ (reference sequence). The CDR3 loop reads CASSWGRIGQGAYEQYF. DNA for the CDR3: TGTGCTAGCAGCTGGGGTCGGATCGGACAGGGGGCTTACGAGCAGTACTTC.

The chain is built from TRBV11-3 and TRBJ2-1; weak D call: TRBD2 (5 bases). The CDR3 spans 15 residues. In germline, CDR1 is SGHNT, CDR2 YENEEA. Trimming took off 4 bases at V and 2 bases at J, with 12 bases between the two ends. CDR3 DNA: TGTGCCAGCAGCTCCGGTAGGAGGCCCTACAATGAGCAGTTCTTC. Its protein is CASSSGRRPYNEQFF. Complete variable domain (other parts from reference TRBV11-3 and TRBJ2-1): EAGVVQSPRYKIIEKKQPVAFWCNPISGHNTLYWYLQNLGQGPELLIRYENEEAVDDSQLPKDRFSAERLKGVDSTLKIQPAELGDSAVYLCASSSGRRPYNEQFFGPGTRLTVL.

The chain has TRBV6-5 and TRBJ1-1, with 7 positions matching TRBD1. The CDR3 has 13 residues. The trim removed 6 bases at V and 7 bases at J, leaving 8 bases unmatched. Germline-derived CDR1 and CDR2 are MNHEY and SVGAGI. In DNA, the CDR3 is TGTGCCAGCAGGCAGGGACAGCTCAATGAAGCTTTCTTT. Translation gives CASRQGQLNEAFF.

The chain links TRBV29-1 to TRBJ2-3; 7 bases are shared with TRBD1. This CDR3 comprises 13 residues. Germline lookup yields CDR1 SQVTM and CDR2 ANQGSEA. The J segment lost 4 bases and the V segment lost 8 bases, leaving 9 bases of the junction unmatched. The CDR3 nucleotides read TGCAGCCTCTCGGAAAGGGGGCCAGATACGCAGTATTTT. It codes for CSLSERGPDTQYF.

The rearrangement links TRBV7-3 to TRBJ2-5; D unresolved. V gave up 0 bases and J gave up 2 bases, with 4 bases separating them. CDR1 is SGHTA, CDR2 FQGTGA, per germline. The CDR3 contains 13 residues. CDR3 DNA: TGTGCCAGCAGCTTAACCAGGCAAGAGACCCAGTACTTC. It yields the protein CASSLTRQETQYF.

The gene calls are TRBV19 and TRBJ2-1, with D uncertain. The V end lost 2 bases, the J end lost 5 bases, and 7 bases lay between the germline ends. CDR3 length: 13 amino acids. CDR1 LNHDA and CDR2 SQIVND come from the germline V gene (reference sequence). The CDR3: CASSINNDNEQFF. The DNA for the CDR3 is TGTGCCAGTAGTATAAACAACGACAATGAGCAGTTCTTC.

The chain is built from TRBV5-1 and TRBJ2-5, with 7 bases aligning to TRBD2. Losses at the gene ends were 2 bases for V and 2 bases for J; bases not matched to a gene: 9. The germline gives CDR1 SGHRS, CDR2 YFSETQ. This CDR3 is 16 amino acids long. The CDR3 coding sequence is TGCGCCAGCAGCTTTGTTGGCGGGAGTAAACAAGAGACCCAGTACTTC. The encoded protein is CASSFVGGSKQETQYF.

J is TRBJ1-2 and V is TRBV27; tentative D call: TRBD1 (6 bases). Germline assignment: CDR1 MNHEY and CDR2 SMNVEV (reference sequence). Trimming shortened V by 2 bases and J by 4 bases, and 14 bases separated the two germline ends. The CDR3 runs 15 residues. CDR3 in amino acids: CASSLIGGGTYGYTF. Here the CDR3 DNA reads TGTGCCAGCAGTTTAATAGGGGGGGGGACCTATGGCTACACCTTC.

This rearrangement joins TRBV5-1 to TRBJ2-3; TRBD2 agrees at 8 bases. Trimming cost V 0 bases and J 6 bases; bases outside gene matches: 15. CDR1 is SGHRS, CDR2 YFSETQ, per germline. This CDR3 comprises 18 residues. The CDR3 sequence is CASSLAIGSGGSRDTQYF. CDR3 bases: TGCGCCAGCAGCTTGGCCATTGGAAGCGGGGGATCTAGGGATACGCAGTATTTT.

The rearrangement joins TRBV5-5 to TRBJ1-4, with 7 bases fitting TRBD1. V shed 3 bases, J shed 2 bases, and the junction held 4 bases outside the gene matches. The CDR3 sequence is 15 residues long. Per germline, CDR1 SGHKS and CDR2 YYEKEE (reference sequence). The chain's CDR3 is CASSYTGVTNEKLFF. CDR3 bases: TGTGCCAGCAGCTATACAGGGGTGACTAATGAAAAACTGTTTTTT.

The chain carries TRBV10-1 and TRBJ2-1; the match to TRBD2 covers 11 bases. Trimming cost V 3 bases and J 4 bases; bases outside gene matches: 5. The V gene's germline CDR1 is WNHNN and CDR2 SYGVQD (reference sequence). The CDR3 sequence is 16 residues long. The CDR3 DNA is TGCGCCAGCAGTGATACGACTAGCGGGAATTACAATGAGCAGTTCTTC. Its translation: CASSDTTSGNYNEQFF.

CDR3 nucleotide sequence: TGTGCCAGCTCACCCCGACAGGGGGTGGACACTGAAGCTTTCTTT. Amino acid sequence: CASSPRQGVDTEAFF. This chain uses TRBV18 with TRBJ1-1; TRBD1 agrees at 9 bases. Trimming took 3 bases from V and 3 from J; bases not matched to a gene: 5. The CDR3 runs 15 residues. Germline CDR1 KGHSH, CDR2 LQKENI.

The rearrangement joins TRBV19 to TRBJ1-4, with D tentatively TRBD1 (6 bases). CDR1 is LNHDA, CDR2 SQIVND, per germline (reference sequence). Trimming took 4 bases from V and 8 from J, leaving 14 bases between them. The CDR3 spans 14 residues. Written as DNA, the CDR3 is TGTGCCAGTAGTAGAGTGACAAGGGGGGAAAAACTGTTTTTT. As protein: CASSRVTRGEKLFF.

This chain's CDR3 is CASSPGTSGNEQFF. CDR3 DNA: TGTGCCAGCAGCCCTGGGACTAGCGGGAATGAGCAGTTCTTC. The chain recombines TRBV13 with TRBJ2-1; 12 bases align to TRBD2. Germline V CDR1 and CDR2: PRHDT, FYEKMQ (reference sequence). J was trimmed by 7 bases and V by 5 bases; bases with no gene match: 3. This CDR3 region has 14 residues.

This clone was picked up one time. The genes are TRBV30 and TRBJ2-4; 8 nucleotides agree with TRBD1. This CDR3 has 16 amino acids. V shed 2 bases and J 5 bases; nucleotides not matched to a gene: 11. Germline CDR1 reads GTSNPN; CDR2 reads SVGIG (reference sequence). The CDR3 DNA follows: TGTGCCTGGAGTCCAAAAATGACAGGGGAGGAAAACATTCAGTACTTC. Protein sequence: CAWSPKMTGEENIQYF.

This clone was detected only once. V gene TRBV7-9 combines with J gene TRBJ1-1; D is perhaps TRBD1 (5 bases). V lost 4 bases and J lost 6, with 15 bases in between. Germline V gives CDR1 SEHNR, CDR2 FQNEAQ (reference sequence). The CDR3 has 14 residues. CDR3 protein: CASSSTQRGSEAFF. CDR3 coding DNA: TGTGCCAGCAGCTCCACCCAAAGGGGCTCTGAAGCTTTCTTT.